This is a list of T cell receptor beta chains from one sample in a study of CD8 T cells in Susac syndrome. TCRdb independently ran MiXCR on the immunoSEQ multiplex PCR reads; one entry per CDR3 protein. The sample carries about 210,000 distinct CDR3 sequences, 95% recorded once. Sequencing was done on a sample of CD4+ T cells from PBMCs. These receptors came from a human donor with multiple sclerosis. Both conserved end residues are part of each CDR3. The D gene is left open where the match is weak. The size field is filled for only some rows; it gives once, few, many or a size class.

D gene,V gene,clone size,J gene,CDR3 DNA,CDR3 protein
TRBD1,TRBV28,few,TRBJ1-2,TGTGCCAGCAGTTTATTACAGGGGACTGGTGGCTACACCTTC,CASSLLQGTGGYTF
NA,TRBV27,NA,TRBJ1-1,TGTGCCAGCAGTACCGGCGTGATAGCTTTCTTT,CASSTGVIAFF
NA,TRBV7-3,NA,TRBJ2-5,TGTGCCAGCAGCTCAGGGGGGACACAAGAGACCCAGTACTTC,CASSSGGTQETQYF
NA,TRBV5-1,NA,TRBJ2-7,TGCGCCAGCAGCTTGATGGAACGGTACGAGCAGTACTTC,CASSLMERYEQYF
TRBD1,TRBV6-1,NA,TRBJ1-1,TGTGCCAGCAGCCAACCCGTACAGGGGATGAACACTGAAGCTTTCTTT,CASSQPVQGMNTEAFF
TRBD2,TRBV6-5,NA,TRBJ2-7,TGTGCCACCTCACGGGAGGGCCGGTACGAGCAGTACTTC,CATSREGRYEQYF
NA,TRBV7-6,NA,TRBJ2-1,TGTGCCAGCAGCTCCCGTTTTAGCTCCAATGAGCAGTTCTTC,CASSSRFSSNEQFF
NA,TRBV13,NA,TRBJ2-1,TGTGCCAGCAGCTTAGGTGGGAGGGACAGTGAGCAGTTCTTC,CASSLGGRDSEQFF
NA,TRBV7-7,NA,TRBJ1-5,TGTGCTAGCAGCTTCCGTTGGGGTCAGCCCCAGCATTTT,CASSFRWGQPQHF
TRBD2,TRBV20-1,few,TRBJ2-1,TGCAGTGCCCCGGGACTAGCGGGAGTTAATGAGCAGTTCTTC,CSAPGLAGVNEQFF
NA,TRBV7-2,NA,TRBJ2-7,TGTGCCAGCAGCCGGGACCCTAACTACGAGCAGTACTTC,CASSRDPNYEQYF
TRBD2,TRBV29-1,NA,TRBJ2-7,TGCAGCGTCGATAGCGGGGAATACTCCTACGAGCAGTACTTC,CSVDSGEYSYEQYF
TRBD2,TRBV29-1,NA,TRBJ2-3,TGCAGCGTTGCTACGATGGGACTAGACACAGATACGCAGTATTTT,CSVATMGLDTDTQYF
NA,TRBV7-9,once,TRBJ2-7,TGTGCCAGCCGGTGGGGGCAGACCTACGAGCAGTACTTC,CASRWGQTYEQYF
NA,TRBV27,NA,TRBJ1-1,TGTGCCAGCAGTTTACTCGGCCAGATAAACACTGAAGCTTTCTTT,CASSLLGQINTEAFF
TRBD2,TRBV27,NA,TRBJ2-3,TGTGCCAGCCGACTAGCGGGAGTCCTCCCAGATACGCAGTATTTT,CASRLAGVLPDTQYF
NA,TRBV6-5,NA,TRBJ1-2,TGTGCCAGCACCCACATGGTCCCTTTCTATGGCTACACCTTC,CASTHMVPFYGYTF